This TCR beta chain is from a study of T cells after yellow fever vaccination. TCRdb reanalysed the 5' RACE reads using MiXCR and keeps one entry per CDR3 protein. The sample includes some 350,000 distinct CDR3 sequences, roughly 8.7% of them seen just once. This clonotype was picked up a small number of times. Its matching antigen is unknown. Germline values: CDR1 SGHKS, CDR2 YYEKEE (reference sequence). V was pared by 1 base and J by 7 bases, with 9 bases between. The CDR3 sequence is 13 residues long. Overall study findings and caveats: When the response was secondary, it was weaker but reached its peak faster, day 5 versus 15.

The sequencing here drew on PBMCs, taken on the day of the first yellow fever vaccination. The chain recombines TRBV5-5 with TRBJ2-1; the D is unclear. The sequence was obtained from a man aged 18 to 29 who received the YFV17D yellow fever vaccine. DNA of the CDR3: TGTGCCAGCAGCTTGTGGACGGAAAATGAGCAGTTCTTC. Residues: CASSLWTENEQFF.